This section outlines one T cell receptor (beta chain) sequence together with its context. Its target is not known. Time point: persistent/refractory GD, antithyroid drugs over 5 years with positive TRAb. TCR sequences were obtained from RNA taken from PBMCs. iRepertoire HTBI primers and Arm-PCR of CDR3 regions built TCR beta libraries. TCRdb re-called the multiplex PCR reads with MiXCR, one entry per CDR3 protein. Of roughly 500,000 distinct CDR3 sequences in the sample, approximately 23% were seen once. This sample was taken from a study of regulatory T cells in long-lasting Graves disease. Trimming cost V 5 bases and J 2 bases; bases outside gene matches: 4. This CDR3 has 15 amino acids. Germline CDR1 SGHTA, CDR2 FQGTGA. Broader study findings: Sampling was limited to peripheral blood rather than thyroid tissue. Persistent disease preferred TRBV28, TRBJ1-2 and TRBJ2-5; new disease, TRBV20-1 and TRBJ2-1.

This clonotype was obtained from a female donor with Graves disease. The chain combines TRBV7-3 with TRBJ2-3, with TRBD2 matching 10 bases. The starting material was peripheral blood mononuclear cells (PBMCs), obtained when the disease was refractory, from a patient treated with antithyroid drugs. CDR3 protein: CASSPSGSNTDTQYF. For the CDR3, the DNA is TGTGCCAGCAGCCCTAGCGGGAGTAACACAGATACGCAGTATTTT.